This T cell receptor beta chain was captured by sequencing in a study of shared T cell receptors in the human thymus. V lost 6 bases, J lost 0 bases, and 5 bases lay in between. Germline CDR1 reads SGHVS; CDR2 reads FQNEAQ. This CDR3 region has 13 residues. Only in-frame clones appear in the TCRdb table, and some are missing; sequencing was by immunoSEQ multiplex PCR. This sample has hundreds of thousands of clones; more than 75% occur once, and the top ten carry just under 0.0095%. The same data also contributed to another study, on human thymus T cells. From that paper: Related research found strongly overlapping thymic repertoires in unrelated individuals.

The specimen sequenced was thymocytes. The TCR originated in a boy younger than two with a congenital heart defect. The gene calls are TRBV7-8 and TRBJ1-4; D remains ambiguous. CDR3 sequence (DNA): TGTGCCAGCAGTTATACAACTAATGAAAAACTGTTTTTT. This encodes CASSYTTNEKLFF. Filled out from reference TRBV7-8 and TRBJ1-4, the complete variable domain reads GAGVSQSPRYKVAKRGQDVALRCDPISGHVSLFWYQQALGQGPEFLTYFQNEAQLDKSGLPSDRFFAERPEGSVSTLKIQRTQQEDSAVYLCASSYTTNEKLFFGSGTQLSVL.